These T cell receptor beta chains were read from a single sample in a study of T cells after yellow fever vaccination. TCRdb re-called the 5' RACE reads through MiXCR, storing one row per CDR3 protein. The table shows over 130,000 distinct CDR3 sequences, with about 8% occurring only once. The source material was CD4+ T cells sorted from PBMCs, sampled 5 days after the yellow fever booster vaccination. These receptors were taken from a man between 25 and 39 years old who received the YFV17D yellow fever vaccine. Both conserved end residues are part of each CDR3. A D gene is named only where the DNA matches it firmly. Clone sizes are given selectively: once, few, many, or a class where the clone is expanded.

j_call d_call v_call clone_size cdr3_nt cdr3_aa
TRBJ2-3 TRBD2 TRBV25-1 many TGTGCCAGCAGTGTTCCTAAAAGCGGGGCAGATACGCAGTATTTT CASSVPKSGADTQYF
TRBJ1-6 - TRBV6-5 many TGTGCCAGCAGTTACTCGATGGCAGATAATTCACCCCTCCACTTT CASSYSMADNSPLHF
TRBJ1-6 - TRBV7-9 many TGTGCCAGCACCTCCTGGGAAAATTCACCCCTCCACTTT CASTSWENSPLHF
TRBJ2-7 - TRBV5-1 many TGCGCCAGCAGCCAAACGACCCGCCGGGAGCAGTACTTC CASSQTTRREQYF
TRBJ2-2 - TRBV4-3 many TGCGCCAGCAGCCAAGATGGATATGCCGGGGAGCTGTTTTTT CASSQDGYAGELFF
TRBJ2-7 TRBD1 TRBV3-1 many TGTGCCAGCAGTCGACAGGGAGCCTACGAGCAGTACTTC CASSRQGAYEQYF
TRBJ2-1 - TRBV10-2 many TGCGCCAGCAGTGGGGTCAAGAATGAGCAGTTCTTC CASSGVKNEQFF
TRBJ2-7 - TRBV5-1 many TGCGCCAGCAGCTTGGGCAGGGGGGACTCCTACGAGCAGTACTTC CASSLGRGDSYEQYF
TRBJ2-7 TRBD2 TRBV27 few TGTGCCAGCAGTTTAGGTTTTTCGGCTAGCGGGTCCTACGAGCAGTACTTC CASSLGFSASGSYEQYF
TRBJ2-7 TRBD2 TRBV20-1 many TGCAGTGCTGGAAGACTAGCGGGAGAATACGAGCAGTACTTC CSAGRLAGEYEQYF
TRBJ2-3 TRBD1 TRBV10-3 many TGTGCCATTGGGCTCAGGGGGCCCCGGGGCGCAGATACGCAGTATTTT CAIGLRGPRGADTQYF
TRBJ1-6 - TRBV27 many TGTGCCAGCAGTGGCATAAGCGTCCCTTCACCCCTCCACTTT CASSGISVPSPLHF
TRBJ2-7 - TRBV6-2/TRBV6-3 many TGTGCCAGCAGTCGGGACGCGGGCTCCTACGAGCAGTACTTC CASSRDAGSYEQYF
TRBJ1-2 TRBD1 TRBV7-8 many TGTGCCAGCAGTCCCGGACAGGAGACTAACTATGGCTACACCTTC CASSPGQETNYGYTF
TRBJ2-1 TRBD2 TRBV6-2/TRBV6-3 - TGTGCCAGCAGTCGGGGACTAGCGGGAGTCTCCTACAATGAGCAGTTCTTC CASSRGLAGVSYNEQFF